Presented here are 18 T cell receptor beta chains from one specimen sequenced in a study of T cells in Graves' hyperthyroidism and ophthalmopathy. Amplified TCR beta CDR3 regions came from RNA transcripts. During a first-round RT-PCR of the TCR CDR3, the HTBI primer set was used. TCRdb passed the multiplex PCR reads through MiXCR, listing each CDR3 protein once. In the table there are 650,000 to 850,000 distinct CDR3 sequences, about 19% of which are singletons. The sequenced material came from blood. These receptors were collected from a woman between 45 and 65 years old with Graves' hyperthyroidism that later progressed to Graves' ophthalmopathy.

The chain joins TRBV3-1 to TRBJ2-3, with 7 positions matching TRBD2. The V gene's germline CDR1 is LGHDT and CDR2 YNNKEL (reference sequence). Unmatched junction bases numbered 4, after V lost 1 base and J lost 0 bases. The CDR3 has 16 residues. The CDR3 DNA follows: TGTGCCAGCAGCCAAGCGGGGGGACCTAGCACAGATACGCAGTATTTT. This codes for CASSQAGGPSTDTQYF.

The V and J genes are TRBV12-5 and TRBJ2-5; 8 nucleotides line up with TRBD1. Germline CDR1 and CDR2: LGHNT and FRNRAP. This CDR3 is built from 15 residues. Losses at the gene ends were 3 bases for V and 3 bases for J; bases not matched to a gene: 6. CDR3 sequence (DNA): TGTGCTAGTGGTTTACCGACAGGGGATGAAGAGACCCAGTACTTC. The encoded protein is CASGLPTGDEETQYF.

This clonotype was seen more than once but under ten times. J is TRBJ2-2 and V is TRBV6-1, with TRBD2 matching over 12 bases. V lost 3 bases and J lost 3; bases outside the gene matches: 5. The CDR3 runs 17 residues. Per germline, CDR1 MNHNS and CDR2 SASEGT. The CDR3 region has the DNA TGTGCCAGCAGTGATGGACTAGCGGGGCCCCACACCGGGGAGCTGTTTTTT. Its protein is CASSDGLAGPHTGELFF.

This clonotype was seen more than once but under ten times. The chain has TRBV20-1 and TRBJ1-2; 8 bases match TRBD1. Germline assignment: CDR1 DFQATT and CDR2 SNEGSKA (reference sequence). The V and J ends lost 2 bases and 8 bases, in that order; junction bases with no gene match: 1. The CDR3 length is 11 residues. The CDR3 coding sequence is TGCAGTGCTAGACAGGGGGCGGGCTACACCTTC. Translating it yields CSARQGAGYTF.

V gene TRBV6-2 or TRBV6-3 combines with J gene TRBJ1-2, with 8 bases identical to TRBD1. Germline V gene lookup returns CDR1 MNHEY and CDR2 SVGEGT. The CDR3 loop spans 13 amino acids. After removal of 5 bases from V and 4 bases from J, the junction contained 3 bases not matched to a gene. CDR3 sequence: CASSDRGIYGYTF. As DNA, the CDR3 is TGTGCCAGCAGTGACAGGGGTATCTATGGCTACACCTTC.

This clonotype has a handful of counts. J is TRBJ2-2 and V is TRBV3-1; possible D gene TRBD2, 5 bases. Germline loops: CDR1 LGHDT, CDR2 YNNKEL (reference sequence). Trimming cost V 2 bases and J 6 bases, with 10 bases left between them. The CDR3 has 14 residues. The CDR3 region has the DNA TGTGCCAGCAGCCAACTAAGGAGGCCCGGGGAGCTGTTTTTT. Amino acids: CASSQLRRPGELFF. The entire variable domain, with the rest obtained from reference TRBV3-1 and TRBJ2-2, is as follows: DTAVSQTPKYLVTQMGNDKSIKCEQNLGHDTMYWYKQDSKKFLKIMFSYNNKELIINETVPNRFSPKSPDKAHLNLHINSLELGDSAVYFCASSQLRRPGELFFGEGSRLTVL.

The chain carries TRBV11-2 and TRBJ2-1; D is perhaps TRBD1 or TRBD2 (6 bases each). This CDR3 comprises 16 residues. Per the germline V gene, CDR1 is SGHAT and CDR2 is FQNNGV. Between the trimmed V and J ends, which lost 7 bases and 2 bases, there was a span of 18 bases. CDR3 loop: CASIYTGGPTYNEQFF. Written as DNA, the CDR3 is TGTGCCAGCATCTATACTGGGGGGCCGACCTACAATGAGCAGTTCTTC.

The chain uses TRBV19 and TRBJ1-2; 7 bases line up with TRBD1. The CDR3 is 15 residues long. CDR1 is LNHDA, CDR2 SQIVND, per germline (reference sequence). With 5 bases clipped from V and 3 bases from J, the junction kept 9 bases outside the gene matches. The CDR3 spells CASSSRQGIDYGYTF. CDR3 bases: TGTGCCAGTAGTTCCCGACAGGGAATTGACTATGGCTACACCTTC.

V is TRBV19 and J is TRBJ1-6; D is ambiguous. The CDR3 totals 16 residues. V lost 5 bases and J lost 7, with 18 bases in between. Germline V gene data show CDR1 as LNHDA and CDR2 as SQIVND (reference sequence). DNA for the CDR3: TGTGCCAGTAGTTCTCGTGTTTGGGCCCTCAATTCACCCCTCCACTTT. Its protein is CASSSRVWALNSPLHF. Drawing the rest from reference TRBV19 and TRBJ1-6, the complete variable domain is DGGITQSPKYLFRKEGQNVTLSCEQNLNHDAMYWYRQDPGQGLRLIYYSQIVNDFQKGDIAEGYSVSREKKESFPLTVTSAQKNPTAFYLCASSSRVWALNSPLHFGNGTRLTVT.

This clonotype was detected only a few times. J is TRBJ1-5 and V is TRBV29-1; 8 nucleotides match TRBD1. Germline V lookup: CDR1 SQVTM, CDR2 ANQGSEA. The J segment lost 7 bases and the V segment lost 8 bases, leaving 10 bases of the junction unmatched. This CDR3 comprises 13 residues. Written as DNA, the CDR3 is TGCAGCACGGGAGGACAGGGCGGCCAGCCCCAGCATTTT. As protein: CSTGGQGGQPQHF.

V is TRBV10-3 and J is TRBJ2-3, with 7 bases matching TRBD2. This CDR3 region has 13 residues. V lost 2 bases, J lost 10 bases, and 6 bases stayed unmatched. The germline CDR1 and CDR2 sequences are ENHRY and SYGVKD. The CDR3: CAISEAGELPQYF. The CDR3 region has the DNA TGTGCCATCAGTGAGGCGGGGGAGCTACCGCAGTATTTT.

V usage is TRBV5-1 and J usage is TRBJ2-5; TRBD2 agrees at 9 bases. This CDR3 is 16 amino acids long. In germline, CDR1 is SGHRS, CDR2 YFSETQ. With V trimmed by 4 bases and J by 1 base, 8 bases remained unmatched. CDR3 protein: CASSPTAGGLQETQYF. The DNA of the CDR3 is TGCGCCAGCAGCCCCACCGCGGGGGGGCTCCAAGAGACCCAGTACTTC.

This clonotype has just a few counts. V gene TRBV9 combines with J gene TRBJ2-5, with 10 bases that match TRBD2. Germline V gene lookup returns CDR1 SGDLS and CDR2 YYNGEE. CDR3 size: 15 residues. Losses at the gene ends were 1 base for V and 5 bases for J; bases not matched to a gene: 5. CDR3 nucleotide sequence: TGTGCCAGCAGCGTACTAGCGGGGGAGTGGGAGACCCAGTACTTC. Its protein is CASSVLAGEWETQYF.

This clonotype has a count of ten or more. The gene calls are TRBV6-1 and TRBJ1-1; 8 bases align to TRBD1. J lost 1 base, V lost 6 bases, and 13 bases had no gene match. The germline V gene encodes CDR1 MNHNS and CDR2 SASEGT. The CDR3 covers 17 residues. CDR3 residues: CASSPLQGGLANTEAFF. CDR3 sequence (DNA): TGTGCCAGCAGCCCCCTACAGGGGGGTCTTGCGAACACTGAAGCTTTCTTT.

A few counts support this clonotype. This rearrangement joins TRBV5-1 to TRBJ1-6, with D unresolved. The CDR3 is made up of 12 amino acids. V shed 4 bases and J shed 10 bases, with 9 bases lying between them. Looked up from germline, CDR1 is SGHRS and CDR2 is YFSETQ. CDR3 nucleotide sequence: TGCGCCAGCAGCGGATTGGACTCACCCCTCCACTTT. Translation gives CASSGLDSPLHF.

There are many counts of this clonotype. The chain links TRBV5-1 to TRBJ2-1; D gene ambiguous. Germline V gene sequence: CDR1 SGHRS, CDR2 YFSETQ. The CDR3 has 15 residues. Trimming pared 0 bases from V and 9 bases from J, leaving 16 bases between. The CDR3 protein is CASSLEGPRTGEQFF. The CDR3 nucleotides read TGCGCCAGCAGCTTGGAAGGACCGCGAACGGGTGAGCAGTTCTTC. The full variable domain, in which reference TRBV5-1 and TRBJ2-1 provide the parts outside the CDR3, is KAGVTQTPRYLIKTRGQQVTLSCSPISGHRSVSWYQQTPGQGLQFLFEYFSETQRNKGNFPGRFSGRQFSNSRSEMNVSTLELGDSALYLCASSLEGPRTGEQFFGPGTRLTVL.

The chain links TRBV6-1 to TRBJ2-2; tentative D call: TRBD2 (5 bases). CDR1 and CDR2 from the germline V gene are MNHNS and SASEGT. The CDR3 is 16 amino acids. The V and J ends lost 0 bases and 6 bases respectively, with 14 bases between them. As DNA, the CDR3 is TGTGCCAGCAGTGAAGCGCTGGGAGTGTTCGCCGGGGAGCTGTTTTTT. Protein: CASSEALGVFAGELFF.

The chain has TRBV20-1 and TRBJ1-2; D might be TRBD1 (6 bases). The V end was cut by 1 base, the J end by 8 bases, with 17 bases between. Per germline, CDR1 DFQATT and CDR2 SNEGSKA (reference sequence). The CDR3 is 14 amino acids. The CDR3 loop reads CSARGYWGLGGYTF. The CDR3 DNA reads TGCAGTGCTAGAGGCTATTGGGGGCTGGGGGGCTACACCTTC.